This T cell receptor (beta chain) was captured in a study of cytomegalovirus exposure and HLA in healthy donors. Study-level background: Some 85 million unique TCRs, all from HLA-typed donors, were included in an early release of the data. Overall study findings and caveats: Immune exposure data for these donors was limited to CMV serostatus.

Turning to this clone: Its specificity is unknown.

Both 60 Vbeta primers and 13 Jbeta primers went into the PCR. Only in-frame clones appear in the TCRdb table, and some are missing; sequencing was by immunoSEQ multiplex PCR. The table has fewer than 150,000 clones, less than 80% seen once. This CDR3 region has 14 residues. V lost 4 bases to trimming and J lost 6 bases, with 17 bases between them. Germline-derived CDR1 and CDR2 are SGHDT and YYEEEE. The rearrangement links TRBV5-6 to TRBJ2-7; tentatively, D is TRBD2 (5 bases). Sequencing input: PBMCs. The sequence derives from a man aged 40-49 years in good health and CMV-seropositive. DNA for the CDR3: TGTGCCAGCAGCGCCGGACTGCCCGCTTTCGAGCAGTACTTC. The encoded protein is CASSAGLPAFEQYF.